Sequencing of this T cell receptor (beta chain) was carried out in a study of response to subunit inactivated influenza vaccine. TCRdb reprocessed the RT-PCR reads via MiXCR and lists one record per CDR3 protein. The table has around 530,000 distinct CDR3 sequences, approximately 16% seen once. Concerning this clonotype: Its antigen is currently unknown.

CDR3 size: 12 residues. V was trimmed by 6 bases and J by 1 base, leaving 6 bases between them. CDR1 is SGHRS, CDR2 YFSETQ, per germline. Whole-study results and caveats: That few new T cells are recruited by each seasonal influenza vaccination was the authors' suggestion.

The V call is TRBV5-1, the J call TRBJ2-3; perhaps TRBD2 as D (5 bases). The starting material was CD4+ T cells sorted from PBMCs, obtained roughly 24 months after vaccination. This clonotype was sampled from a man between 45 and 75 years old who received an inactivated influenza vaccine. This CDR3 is CASTGGTDTQYF. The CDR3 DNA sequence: TGCGCCAGCACCGGGGGCACAGATACGCAGTATTTT. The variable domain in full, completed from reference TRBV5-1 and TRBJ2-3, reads KAGVTQTPRYLIKTRGQQVTLSCSPISGHRSVSWYQQTPGQGLQFLFEYFSETQRNKGNFPGRFSGRQFSNSRSEMNVSTLELGDSALYLCASTGGTDTQYFGPGTRLTVL.